Below, 26 T cell receptor beta chains from the same sample are listed, as sequenced in a study of blood T cell repertoires in COVID-19. Here immunoSEQ multiplex PCR was the method, and the copy in TCRdb shows in-frame clones only, minus some. This sample has about 190,000 clones, with roughly nine tenths found just once. The sequenced sample was PBMCs or T cells enriched from blood (not recorded which). These receptors were obtained from a woman between 40 and 55 years old in a cohort exposed to, infected with or recovered from COVID-19 (not recorded which).

Here the CDR3 DNA reads TGTGCCAGCAGCGTAGGATTTAGCGGGAGCTACGAGCAGTACTTC. It encodes CASSVGFSGSYEQYF. This chain links TRBV9 with TRBJ2-7; TRBD2 matches at 9 bases. Germline V lookup: CDR1 SGDLS, CDR2 YYNGEE. There are 15 residues in the CDR3. V lost 0 bases, J lost 3 bases, and 4 bases stayed unmatched.

This chain connects TRBV7-2 to TRBJ2-1; 11 bases map to TRBD2. Looked up from germline, CDR1 is SGHTA and CDR2 is FQGNSA. The CDR3 extends over 17 amino acids. Germline trimming cut 1 base from V and 9 bases from J; bases unmatched to any gene: 11. The CDR3 DNA reads as TGTGCCAGCAGCTTAGTTGCATTTAGCGGGAGGGAAGGTGAGCAGTTCTTC. Its translation is CASSLVAFSGREGEQFF.

The chain links TRBV5-1 to TRBJ1-3; 11 bases are shared with TRBD1. The V gene's germline CDR1 is SGHRS and CDR2 YFSETQ. This CDR3 has 19 amino acids. V gave up 4 bases and J gave up 4 bases; unmatched junction bases: 16. The CDR3 DNA is TGCGCCAGCAGCCCCCGGGACAGGGGGTCGGGGCCCCTAGGAAACACCATATATTTT. Its protein product is CASSPRDRGSGPLGNTIYF.

The chain uses TRBV29-1 and TRBJ1-2, with 10 nucleotides matching TRBD1. V lost 7 bases, J lost 4 bases, and 9 bases stayed unmatched. CDR1 and CDR2 from the germline V gene are SQVTM and ANQGSEA. The CDR3 is made up of 14 amino acids. The CDR3 DNA reads as TGCAGCGCCAAAGGACAGGGGGTCCGCTATGGCTACACCTTC. This codes for CSAKGQGVRYGYTF.

The chain employs TRBV30 and TRBJ2-1, with unresolved D. The CDR3 is made up of 11 amino acids. Germline V lookup: CDR1 GTSNPN, CDR2 SVGIG (reference sequence). Trimming removed 2 bases from V and 8 bases from J, with 7 bases in between. The chain's CDR3 is CAWSPFDEQFF. The CDR3 bases are TGTGCCTGGAGTCCTTTTGATGAGCAGTTCTTC.

In its sample, this clone was seen once. The rearrangement links TRBV13 to TRBJ1-4; D ambiguous. The CDR3 has 14 residues. Trimming stripped 0 bases from V and 8 bases from J, with 10 bases between. Germline loops: CDR1 PRHDT, CDR2 FYEKMQ (reference sequence). CDR3 protein: CASSLGIGSEKLFF. The CDR3, as DNA: TGTGCCAGCAGCTTAGGCATTGGGAGCGAAAAACTGTTTTTT. Full variable domain (outside the CDR3, taken from reference TRBV13 and TRBJ1-4): AAGVIQSPRHLIKEKRETATLKCYPIPRHDTVYWYQQGPGQDPQFLISFYEKMQSDKGSIPDRFSAQQFSDYHSELNMSSLELGDSALYFCASSLGIGSEKLFFGSGTQLSVL.

The rearrangement joins TRBV6-1 to TRBJ1-4, with 9 bases fitting TRBD1. Trimming cost V 2 bases and J 7 bases; bases outside gene matches: 8. Per the germline V gene, CDR1 is MNHNS and CDR2 is SASEGT. The CDR3 length is 16 residues. The CDR3 protein is CASSETSGTGFEKLFF. CDR3 coding DNA: TGTGCCAGCAGTGAAACTTCCGGGACAGGGTTTGAAAAACTGTTTTTT.

This rearrangement joins TRBV4-1 to TRBJ2-2; TRBD2 is a possible D gene (5 bases). Trimming left V 0 bases short and J 7 bases short, with 18 bases between. This CDR3 comprises 17 residues. Germline V gene data show CDR1 as MGHRA and CDR2 as YSYEKL. The CDR3 DNA is TGCGCCAGCAGCCAAGATCCACGGGCGGGTGGGCACGGGGAGCTGTTTTTT. Protein: CASSQDPRAGGHGELFF.

The rearrangement links TRBV13 to TRBJ2-7; D perhaps matches TRBD2 (6 bases). Per the germline V gene, CDR1 is PRHDT and CDR2 is FYEKMQ (reference sequence). The CDR3 has 14 residues. The V and J ends lost 3 bases and 0 bases respectively, with 9 bases between them. CDR3 amino acids: CASSFGRDSYEQYF. CDR3 DNA: TGTGCCAGCAGCTTCGGGCGGGACTCCTACGAGCAGTACTTC.

The CDR3 DNA is TGTGCCAGCAGTTACACCATCGGGACTGAAGCTTTCTTT. Its protein product is CASSYTIGTEAFF. The genes are TRBV6-5 and TRBJ1-1; no clear D. V lost 2 bases, J lost 5 bases, and 9 bases lay in between. The CDR3 totals 13 residues. CDR1 and CDR2 from the germline V gene are MNHEY and SVGAGI.

V is TRBV27 and J is TRBJ2-1; no firm D call. The V and J ends lost 8 bases and 4 bases respectively, with 12 bases between them. The CDR3 is made up of 13 amino acids. Germline V gene data show CDR1 as MNHEY and CDR2 as SMNVEV (reference sequence). The CDR3 coding sequence is TGTGCCAGCCGCCGACAATCATACAATGAGCAGTTCTTC. This encodes CASRRQSYNEQFF.

This chain connects TRBV6-2 or TRBV6-3 to TRBJ1-2; 7 nucleotides match TRBD1. This CDR3 spans 14 amino acids. Germline CDR1 and CDR2: MNHEY and SVGEGT. V was clipped by 0 bases and J by 6 bases; unmatched bases: 4. The CDR3 DNA is TGTGCCAGCAGTTACTCGATCACAGGGGATGGCTACACCTTC. Translation gives CASSYSITGDGYTF.

A single count supports this clone. The chain has TRBV12-5 and TRBJ1-1; TRBD1 might be the D (6 bases). The V end was cut by 3 bases, the J end by 7 bases, with 18 bases between. Looked up from germline, CDR1 is LGHNT and CDR2 is FRNRAP. This CDR3 spans 15 amino acids. CDR3 protein: CASGLPDSLGLEAFF. DNA for the CDR3: TGTGCTAGTGGTTTACCGGACAGTTTAGGCCTTGAAGCTTTCTTT.

V and J are TRBV27 and TRBJ1-5, with 10 bases fitting TRBD1. Germline CDR1 and CDR2: MNHEY and SMNVEV (reference sequence). Trimming at V came to 4 bases and at J to 2 bases, leaving 5 bases not matched to a gene. This CDR3 spans 16 amino acids. The CDR3 DNA reads as TGTGCCAGCAGTTGGACAGGGGGTACGGGCAATCAGCCCCAGCATTTT. This translates into CASSWTGGTGNQPQHF.

The J gene is TRBJ1-1, the V gene TRBV2, with 7 bases that match TRBD1. Germline loops: CDR1 SNHLY, CDR2 FYNNEI. V was clipped by 4 bases and J by 4 bases; unmatched bases: 9. The CDR3 contains 15 residues. The CDR3 loop is CASSGPEGAGTEAFF. CDR3 DNA sequence: TGTGCCAGCAGTGGCCCTGAGGGGGCGGGCACTGAAGCTTTCTTT.

In DNA, the CDR3 is TGTGCCAGCAGCTTGGCCTCATCTTACAGGGACCGCACTGAAGCTTTCTTT. This sequence encodes CASSLASSYRDRTEAFF. The rearrangement uses TRBV5-4 and TRBJ1-1, with a tentative D call TRBD1 (6 bases). Per germline, CDR1 SGHNT and CDR2 YYREEE (reference sequence). The CDR3 has 17 residues. V was clipped by 0 bases and J by 4 bases, with 19 bases between them.

CDR3 sequence (DNA): TGTGCCATCAGTGAGCAAAATCTCCGGGACAGGGTCCTTGAGCAGTTCTTC. Translating it yields CAISEQNLRDRVLEQFF. This chain connects TRBV10-3 to TRBJ2-1; 9 positions agree with TRBD1. V was clipped by 2 bases and J by 9 bases; unmatched bases: 14. There are 17 residues in the CDR3. Germline V gene data show CDR1 as ENHRY and CDR2 as SYGVKD.

The rearrangement uses TRBV7-2 and TRBJ2-7, with 8 nucleotides matching TRBD1. The germline V gene has CDR1 SGHTA and CDR2 FQGNSA. Trimming removed 5 bases from V and 3 bases from J; junction bases left unmatched: 15. The CDR3 consists of 17 residues. This CDR3 reads CASSVRGQAYAFYEQYF. In DNA form, the CDR3 reads TGTGCCAGCAGCGTAAGGGGACAGGCTTACGCCTTCTACGAGCAGTACTTC.

This chain joins TRBV29-1 and TRBJ2-7, with 8 bases lining up with TRBD1. Per germline, CDR1 SQVTM and CDR2 ANQGSEA. The CDR3 consists of 15 residues. With V trimmed by 7 bases and J by 4 bases, 15 bases remained unmatched. The DNA of the CDR3 is TGCAGCGCTACCCCGGGGCAGGGGGCGGTATACGAGCAGTACTTC. Its translation: CSATPGQGAVYEQYF.

J is TRBJ1-2 and V is TRBV10-3, with D possibly TRBD1 on 5 matching bases. Trimming shortened V by 5 bases and J by 1 base, and 17 bases separated the two germline ends. This CDR3 spans 16 amino acids. CDR1 ENHRY and CDR2 SYGVKD come from the germline V gene. The CDR3 DNA reads TGTGCCATCAGTTCAGATCCGGGACTCCATAACTATGGCTACACCTTC. Its protein product is CAISSDPGLHNYGYTF.

The V gene is TRBV19, the J gene TRBJ1-5, with 8 bases that match TRBD1. The CDR3 is made up of 15 amino acids. The germline V gene has CDR1 LNHDA and CDR2 SQIVND (reference sequence). V lost 7 bases and J lost 5; bases outside the gene matches: 10. CDR3 nucleotide sequence: TGTGCCAGTACCCTTGGACAGGGACGTTATCAGCCCCAGCATTTT. This gives the protein CASTLGQGRYQPQHF.

The genes are TRBV11-2 and TRBJ1-6, with TRBD1 identical over 10 bases. CDR1 SGHAT and CDR2 FQNNGV come from the germline V gene. This CDR3 is built from 16 residues. The ends lost 5 bases at V and 7 bases at J; junction bases unmatched: 8. CDR3 in DNA: TGTGCCAGCAGCGCAGGAAAGGGACAGGGGAATTCACCCCTCCACTTT. Residues: CASSAGKGQGNSPLHF.

This rearrangement joins TRBV29-1 to TRBJ1-1; 9 bases agree with TRBD1. Germline assignment: CDR1 SQVTM and CDR2 ANQGSEA. The CDR3 spans 19 residues. The J segment lost 4 bases and the V segment lost 4 bases, leaving 22 bases of the junction unmatched. CDR3 nucleotides: TGCAGCGTTGTCTCCTCCGGTAGTGCTGACAGGGGGTTAGGCACTGAAGCTTTCTTT. Protein product: CSVVSSGSADRGLGTEAFF.

The V gene is TRBV7-8, the J gene TRBJ1-1; the D is unclear. The V end lost 3 bases, the J end lost 7 bases, and 12 bases lay between the germline ends. Germline V gives CDR1 SGHVS, CDR2 FQNEAQ. The CDR3 covers 13 residues. The CDR3 is CASSFFGSDEAFF. The CDR3, as DNA: TGTGCCAGCAGCTTTTTCGGCAGCGATGAAGCTTTCTTT.

V is TRBV13 and J is TRBJ2-7; 8 bases line up with TRBD2. CDR1 is PRHDT and CDR2 is FYEKMQ in the germline V gene (reference sequence). Trimming removed 0 bases from V and 4 bases from J; junction bases left unmatched: 5. The CDR3 consists of 15 residues. CDR3 residues: CASSLGASGLYEQYF. The CDR3 region has the DNA TGTGCCAGCAGCTTAGGGGCTAGCGGGCTGTACGAGCAGTACTTC.

J is TRBJ1-4 and V is TRBV13; 8 bases align to TRBD1. The CDR3 sequence is 16 residues long. Trimming at V came to 2 bases and at J to 2 bases, leaving 4 bases not matched to a gene. CDR1 is PRHDT and CDR2 is FYEKMQ in the germline V gene (reference sequence). CDR3 loop: CASSLLTGGTNEKLFF. CDR3 nucleotide sequence: TGTGCCAGCAGCTTACTAACAGGGGGTACTAATGAAAAACTGTTTTTT.